The rows below give T cell receptor beta chains drawn from one sample of a study of OX40 agonist ivuxolimab in advanced cancers. This table comes from immunoSEQ multiplex PCR, and its TCRdb copy is limited to in-frame clones, with some not included. This repertoire shows about 61,000 clones, roughly 87% found once; its top ten account for 3.4%. The specimen was CD4+ or CD8+ T cells sorted from blood, collected in a trial of the OX40 agonist ivuxolimab. The receptors here all came from an adult with an advanced solid tumor such as melanoma, head and neck, liver or kidney cancer. Both conserved end residues are part of each CDR3. D genes are given only for firm matches. Size tells how often a clone was seen (once, few, many) or the class of an expanded clone, and some rows leave it out.

J gene: TRBJ2-2
D gene: .
V gene: TRBV7-2
clone size: .
CDR3 DNA: TGTGCCAGCAGTCCAGGACTGGATCCCGGGGAGCTGTTTTTT
CDR3 protein: CASSPGLDPGELFF

J gene: TRBJ1-1
D gene: .
V gene: TRBV7-3
clone size: .
CDR3 DNA: TGTGCCAGCAGCCGGATAAAAGACACTGAAGCTTTCTTT
CDR3 protein: CASSRIKDTEAFF

J gene: TRBJ2-5
D gene: .
V gene: TRBV2
clone size: .
CDR3 DNA: TGTGCCAGCAGTGTAACAGAGTACCAAGAGACCCAGTACTTC
CDR3 protein: CASSVTEYQETQYF

J gene: TRBJ2-1
D gene: .
V gene: TRBV18
clone size: .
CDR3 DNA: TGTGCCAGCTCCCTCTACCTGGACAATGAGCAGTTCTTC
CDR3 protein: CASSLYLDNEQFF

J gene: TRBJ1-1
D gene: .
V gene: TRBV7-2
clone size: .
CDR3 DNA: TGTGCCAGCAGCTTAAGCAGCACTGAAGCTTTCTTT
CDR3 protein: CASSLSSTEAFF

J gene: TRBJ2-1
D gene: .
V gene: TRBV19
clone size: .
CDR3 DNA: TGTGCCAGTAGTCGAACCTCCCGACCATACAATGAGCAGTTCTTC
CDR3 protein: CASSRTSRPYNEQFF

J gene: TRBJ1-2
D gene: TRBD1
V gene: TRBV29-1
clone size: .
CDR3 DNA: TGCAGCGTTGGACAGGGGCCCTATGGCTACACCTTC
CDR3 protein: CSVGQGPYGYTF

J gene: TRBJ2-3
D gene: TRBD2
V gene: TRBV9
clone size: .
CDR3 DNA: TGTGCCAGCAGCGTTAGCGGGGGTACCACAGATACGCAGTATTTT
CDR3 protein: CASSVSGGTTDTQYF

J gene: TRBJ1-2
D gene: .
V gene: TRBV5-6
clone size: once
CDR3 DNA: TGTGCCAGCAGCTTGGATTTGGTCGGCTACACCTTC
CDR3 protein: CASSLDLVGYTF

J gene: TRBJ2-5
D gene: .
V gene: TRBV2
clone size: few
CDR3 DNA: TGTGCCAGCAACCGGGCCTCGGAGACCCAGTACTTC
CDR3 protein: CASNRASETQYF

J gene: TRBJ2-1
D gene: .
V gene: TRBV7-2
clone size: .
CDR3 DNA: TGTGCCAGCAGCTTAATTCCGGGGAGCTCCTACAATGAGCAGTTCTTC
CDR3 protein: CASSLIPGSSYNEQFF